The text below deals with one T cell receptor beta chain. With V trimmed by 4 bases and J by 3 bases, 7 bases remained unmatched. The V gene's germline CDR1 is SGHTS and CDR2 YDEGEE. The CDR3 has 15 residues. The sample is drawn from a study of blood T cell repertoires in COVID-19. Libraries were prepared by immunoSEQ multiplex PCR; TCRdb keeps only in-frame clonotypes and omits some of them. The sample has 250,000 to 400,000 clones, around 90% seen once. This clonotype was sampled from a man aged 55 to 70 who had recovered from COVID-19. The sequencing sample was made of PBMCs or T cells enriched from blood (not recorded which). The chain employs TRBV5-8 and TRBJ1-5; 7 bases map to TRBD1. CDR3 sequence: CASSTGQANNQPQHF. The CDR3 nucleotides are TGTGCCAGCAGCACCGGACAGGCGAACAATCAGCCCCAGCATTTT.